This T cell receptor beta chain originates from a study of blood T cell repertoires in COVID-19. On the study more broadly: Acute-phase and convalescent COVID-19 samples originated in the United States, Italy and Spain.

Original processing notes: How many nucleated cells were present was estimated from reference gene primer amplification. Assay used: immunoSEQ multiplex PCR; TCRdb lists only in-frame clones, some missing. The V and J calls and clone size were taken over from that table, and D and trimming were inferred from the DNA. Found here are about 100,000 clones, just over 85% of them singletons; the top ten hold about 5%. The CDR3 runs 13 residues. V lost 8 bases, J lost 9 bases, and 5 bases stayed unmatched. Germline-derived CDR1 and CDR2 are WSHSY and SAAADI. The specimen sequenced was peripheral blood. V gene TRBV10-2 combines with J gene TRBJ1-6; TRBD1 agrees at 9 bases. The receptor comes from a human donor in a cohort sampled during active COVID-19. The CDR3 DNA sequence: TGCGCCAGCGGACAGGGGTTCGGTTCACCCCTCCACTTT. It codes for CASGQGFGSPLHF.